The 25 T cell receptor beta chains listed next were all sequenced from one sample in a study of vaccination effects on CD4 cells after COVID-19. These receptors have no identified antigens. Sequenced by immunoSEQ multiplex PCR; TCRdb stores in-frame clones only, minus some. Of tens of thousands of clones listed, 55% to 85% were seen once; the top ten hold around 1.2%. Within the ViraFEST assay, antigen-specific CD4+ T cells underwent expansion with viral peptide pools prior to sequencing. Following 10 days of culture, CD4+ T cells were isolated. Either the mRNA-1273 or the BNT162b2 vaccine was given to participants as two doses. Specimen: CD4+ T cells from PBMCs cultured with HCoV-229E spike peptides, collected after COVID-19 vaccination. All receptors derive from a human donor who received a COVID-19 vaccine.

For the CDR3, the DNA is TGTGCCAGCTCACTCCTCAGCGGGTCTCGGATTGATACGCAGTATTTT. It translates to CASSLLSGSRIDTQYF. The chain carries TRBV18 and TRBJ2-3; D possibly corresponds to TRBD2 (6 bases). Germline-derived CDR1 and CDR2 are KGHSH and LQKENI. The CDR3 contains 16 residues. Trimming cost V 4 bases and J 6 bases, with 20 bases left between them.

This clone was detected only a few times. This chain uses TRBV27 with TRBJ1-3; D not certain. There are 13 residues in the CDR3. Trimming pared 4 bases from V and 2 bases from J, leaving 6 bases between. Germline values: CDR1 MNHEY, CDR2 SMNVEV (reference sequence). The DNA of the CDR3 is TGTGCCAGCAGTTCGAGGACTGGAAACACCATATATTTT. Protein product: CASSSRTGNTIYF.

This clone was seen only a few times. The chain is built from TRBV6-5 and TRBJ1-4; unclear D gene. Germline CDR1 is MNHEY and CDR2 is SVGAGI. The length of the CDR3 is 15 residues. V lost 6 bases, J lost 8 bases, and 19 bases lay in between. The CDR3 region is CASSATVGRIEKLFF. As DNA, the CDR3 is TGTGCCAGCAGCGCCACCGTCGGGAGAATAGAAAAACTGTTTTTT.

V is TRBV6-1 and J is TRBJ2-7; the D is unclear. Germline V CDR1 and CDR2: MNHNS, SASEGT. The CDR3 sequence is 12 residues long. The V gene lost 3 bases and the J gene lost 7 bases, with 10 bases spanning the gap. The CDR3 bases are TGTGCCAGCAGTGAGCTCATTGGGGAGCAGTACGTC. This gives the protein CASSELIGEQYV.

The V and J genes are TRBV7-3 and TRBJ2-5; TRBD1 aligns across 12 bases. Trimming took 5 bases from V and 3 from J; bases not matched to a gene: 13. The CDR3 sequence is 18 residues long. CDR1 is SGHTA, CDR2 FQGTGA, per germline. The CDR3 here is CASSRGTGGGLSEETQYF. CDR3 in DNA: TGTGCCAGCAGCCGAGGGACAGGGGGCGGCTTATCTGAAGAGACCCAGTACTTC. The whole variable domain, remainder taken from reference TRBV7-3 and TRBJ2-5, is GAGVSQTPSNKVTEKGKYVELRCDPISGHTALYWYRQSLGQGPEFLIYFQGTGAADDSGLPNDRFFAVRPEGSVSTLKIQRTERGDSAVYLCASSRGTGGGLSEETQYFGPGTRLLVL.

The V gene is TRBV2, the J gene TRBJ1-3; D remains ambiguous. V lost 5 bases and J 3 bases, leaving 11 bases between the germline ends. The germline V gene encodes CDR1 SNHLY and CDR2 FYNNEI. The CDR3 covers 14 residues. CDR3 nucleotides: TGTGCCAGCAGTAGCCAAAGAAATGGAAACACCATATATTTT. Translated: CASSSQRNGNTIYF.

The chain employs TRBV6-1 and TRBJ1-1; possible D gene TRBD1, 5 bases. V lost 7 bases and J lost 4, with 13 bases in between. This CDR3 contains 13 residues. CDR1 is MNHNS and CDR2 is SASEGT in the germline V gene. CDR3 DNA: TGTGCCAGCAAAGACCCAGGGACCACTGAAGCTTTCTTT. Residues: CASKDPGTTEAFF.

This clone was observed a handful of times. The CDR3: CASSPNKNQPQHF. CDR3 sequence (DNA): TGTGCCAGCAGCCCTAACAAGAATCAGCCCCAGCATTTT. V gene TRBV12-3 or TRBV12-4 combines with J gene TRBJ1-5; D not resolved. There are 13 residues in the CDR3. Trimming stripped 6 bases from V and 4 bases from J, with 10 bases between.

The table lists this clone with a few counts. The chain combines TRBV5-1 with TRBJ1-4; TRBD1 agrees at 11 bases. The V gene's germline CDR1 is SGHRS and CDR2 YFSETQ. Unmatched junction bases numbered 4, after V lost 4 bases and J lost 8 bases. CDR3 length equals 14 residues. CDR3 in amino acids: CASSRTGGYEKLFF. CDR3 DNA sequence: TGCGCCAGCAGCCGGACAGGGGGCTACGAAAAACTGTTTTTT. Variable domain in full (rest from reference TRBV5-1 and TRBJ1-4): KAGVTQTPRYLIKTRGQQVTLSCSPISGHRSVSWYQQTPGQGLQFLFEYFSETQRNKGNFPGRFSGRQFSNSRSEMNVSTLELGDSALYLCASSRTGGYEKLFFGSGTQLSVL.

This clone was seen a few times. The chain uses TRBV7-2 and TRBJ2-5; 8 bases agree with TRBD1. Germline CDR1 SGHTA, CDR2 FQGNSA. V trimming: 5 bases; J trimming: 0 bases; junction bases outside the gene matches: 8. The CDR3 is 16 residues long. The chain's CDR3 is CASSTDRGRYQETQYF. The CDR3, as DNA: TGTGCCAGCAGCACCGACAGGGGCAGGTACCAAGAGACCCAGTACTTC.

V gene TRBV6-2 or TRBV6-3 combines with J gene TRBJ1-2; perhaps TRBD1 as D (6 bases). The length of the CDR3 is 14 residues. The germline V gene has CDR1 MNHEY and CDR2 SVGEGT. V was cut by 4 bases and J by 8 bases, with 17 bases left in between. CDR3: CASSFTQGYVGYTF. CDR3 nucleotide sequence: TGTGCCAGCAGTTTCACCCAGGGGTACGTCGGCTACACCTTC.

The chain uses TRBV18 and TRBJ2-2, with D unresolved. The CDR3 spans 15 residues. Per the germline V gene, CDR1 is KGHSH and CDR2 is LQKENI. Trimming shortened V by 0 bases and J by 4 bases, and 9 bases separated the two germline ends. The CDR3 DNA follows: TGTGCCAGCTCACCACCGGGTAGGAGCACCGGGGAGCTGTTTTTT. Amino acid sequence: CASSPPGRSTGELFF. The complete variable domain, with remaining parts taken from reference TRBV18 and TRBJ2-2, reads NAGVMQNPRHLVRRRGQEARLRCSPMKGHSHVYWYRQLPEEGLKFMVYLQKENIIDESGMPKERFSAEFPKEGPSILRIQQVVRGDSAAYFCASSPPGRSTGELFFGEGSRLTVL.

V and J are TRBV11-2 and TRBJ2-7; no clear D gene. CDR3 length: 15 amino acids. CDR1 SGHAT and CDR2 FQNNGV come from the germline V gene. Trimming removed 5 bases at V and 5 bases at J, with 19 bases between. CDR3 sequence reads: CASSRALDGRHEQYV. In DNA form, the CDR3 reads TGTGCCAGCAGCCGTGCCCTAGACGGTCGCCACGAGCAGTACGTC.

This clone turned up a few times. The chain carries TRBV28 and TRBJ1-5, with a tentative D call TRBD1 (5 bases). Trimming took off 7 bases at V and 5 bases at J, with 12 bases between the two ends. Germline-derived CDR1 and CDR2 are MDHEN and SYDVKM. CDR3 length: 13 amino acids. CDR3 nucleotides: TGTGCCAGCAATTCAGGGAGGTATCAGCCCCAGCATTTT. Translated: CASNSGRYQPQHF.

V gene TRBV2 combines with J gene TRBJ1-5; a possible D gene is TRBD1 (6 bases). Germline CDR1 and CDR2: SNHLY and FYNNEI. CDR3 length: 14 amino acids. The V and J ends lost 7 bases and 5 bases respectively, with 15 bases between them. CDR3 loop: CASTKTGRDQPQHF. The CDR3 nucleotides read TGTGCCAGCACTAAGACAGGAAGAGATCAGCCCCAGCATTTT.

J is TRBJ1-1 and V is TRBV18, with TRBD1 matching 9 bases. Germline lookup yields CDR1 KGHSH and CDR2 LQKENI. The CDR3 runs to 13 residues. Trimming took 5 bases from V and 7 from J; bases not matched to a gene: 5. The CDR3 loop reads CASSDRDRVEAFF. The DNA of the CDR3 is TGTGCCAGCTCAGACCGGGACAGGGTTGAAGCTTTCTTT. Combining the CDR3 with reference TRBV18 and TRBJ1-1 gives the whole variable domain NAGVMQNPRHLVRRRGQEARLRCSPMKGHSHVYWYRQLPEEGLKFMVYLQKENIIDESGMPKERFSAEFPKEGPSILRIQQVVRGDSAAYFCASSDRDRVEAFFGQGTRLTVV.

V and J are TRBV4-1 and TRBJ2-1; TRBD2 aligns across 8 bases. The V and J ends lost 0 bases and 4 bases, in that order; junction bases with no gene match: 23. CDR1 and CDR2 (germline): MGHRA, YSYEKL. The CDR3 has 22 residues. DNA for the CDR3: TGCGCCAGCAGCCAAGAAGGTGCGGGACTAGTTTGGGTCCCCCGGGGGTACAATGAGCAGTTCTTC. Its translation is CASSQEGAGLVWVPRGYNEQFF.

V gene TRBV6-5 combines with J gene TRBJ2-5, with 8 positions matching TRBD1. The CDR3 is 14 amino acids. CDR1 is MNHEY, CDR2 SVGAGI, per germline. Germline trimming cut 6 bases from V and 4 bases from J; bases unmatched to any gene: 7. The CDR3 sequence: CASSKGQAGETQYF. The CDR3 region has the DNA TGTGCCAGCAGCAAGGGACAGGCGGGAGAGACCCAGTACTTC.

The chain is built from TRBV11-3 and TRBJ2-5; 7 nucleotides agree with TRBD1. V was clipped by 4 bases and J by 1 base; unmatched bases: 6. The CDR3 extends over 15 amino acids. Per germline, CDR1 SGHNT and CDR2 YENEEA. The CDR3 loop reads CASSSTRTGQETQYF. The CDR3 DNA follows: TGTGCCAGCAGCTCAACAAGGACAGGCCAAGAGACCCAGTACTTC.

This clone was picked up a small number of times. The rearrangement uses TRBV6-5 and TRBJ2-2; 7 bases agree with TRBD2. With V trimmed by 2 bases and J by 5 bases, 5 bases remained unmatched. Germline CDR1 MNHEY, CDR2 SVGAGI. The CDR3 sequence is 15 residues long. The CDR3 spells CASSYAQGGTGELFF. The DNA for the CDR3 is TGTGCCAGCAGTTACGCGCAGGGAGGGACCGGGGAGCTGTTTTTT.

The chain has TRBV6-5 and TRBJ2-7; TRBD2 agrees at 7 bases. The CDR3 loop spans 14 amino acids. With V trimmed by 4 bases and J by 7 bases, 10 bases remained unmatched. The germline CDR1 and CDR2 sequences are MNHEY and SVGAGI. The CDR3 protein is CASSSRTRSVEQYV. In nucleotides, the CDR3 is TGTGCCAGCAGTTCGAGGACTAGGTCGGTTGAGCAGTACGTC.

V usage is TRBV19 and J usage is TRBJ2-1; D is undetermined. Trimming took off 3 bases at V and 2 bases at J, with 8 bases between the two ends. CDR3 length: 14 residues. CDR1 LNHDA and CDR2 SQIVND come from the germline V gene (reference sequence). The CDR3 loop is CASSIGQPYNEQFF. The CDR3 bases are TGTGCCAGTAGTATTGGCCAGCCCTACAATGAGCAGTTCTTC. The full variable domain, with the rest looked up from reference TRBV19 and TRBJ2-1, is DGGITQSPKYLFRKEGQNVTLSCEQNLNHDAMYWYRQDPGQGLRLIYYSQIVNDFQKGDIAEGYSVSREKKESFPLTVTSAQKNPTAFYLCASSIGQPYNEQFFGPGTRLTVL.

The count of this clone is one. V usage is TRBV19 and J usage is TRBJ2-3; D possibly corresponds to TRBD2 (5 bases). Germline lookup yields CDR1 LNHDA and CDR2 SQIVND (reference sequence). The CDR3 is 15 amino acids. Trimming pared 2 bases from V and 3 bases from J, leaving 12 bases between. Here the CDR3 DNA reads TGTGCCAGTAGTATAAGCGGTGGCATTACAGATACGCAGTATTTT. Protein product: CASSISGGITDTQYF.

J is TRBJ2-7 and V is TRBV20-1; 7 bases fit TRBD1. CDR3 length: 11 amino acids. CDR1 and CDR2 (germline): DFQATT, SNEGSKA (reference sequence). The junction had 4 bases not matched to a gene; V was cut back by 5 bases and J by 6 bases. In DNA form, the CDR3 reads TGCAGTGCTTCCGAGGGGGCCGAGCAGTACGTC. It yields the protein CSASEGAEQYV.

This clone has more than one count but fewer than ten. The rearrangement links TRBV27 to TRBJ1-2; D may be TRBD1 (5 bases). The CDR3 runs to 18 residues. The V gene lost 5 bases and the J gene lost 0 bases, with 22 bases spanning the gap. Germline values: CDR1 MNHEY, CDR2 SMNVEV (reference sequence). DNA of the CDR3: TGTGCCAGCAGTCTCGTCAGGAGGGGATTGAGGGCTAACTATGGCTACACCTTC. The encoded protein is CASSLVRRGLRANYGYTF.